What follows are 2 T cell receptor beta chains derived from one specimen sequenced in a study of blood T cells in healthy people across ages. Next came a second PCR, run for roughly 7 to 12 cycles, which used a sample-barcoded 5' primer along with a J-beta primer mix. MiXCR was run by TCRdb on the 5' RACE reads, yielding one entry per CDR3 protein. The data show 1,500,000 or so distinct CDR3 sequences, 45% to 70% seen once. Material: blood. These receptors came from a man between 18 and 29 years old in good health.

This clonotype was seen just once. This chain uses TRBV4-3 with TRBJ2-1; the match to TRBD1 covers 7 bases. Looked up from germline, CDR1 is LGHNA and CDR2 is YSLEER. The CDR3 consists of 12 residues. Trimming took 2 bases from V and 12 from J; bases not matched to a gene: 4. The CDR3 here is CASSQNTGVQFF. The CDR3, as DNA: TGCGCCAGCAGCCAAAACACAGGGGTGCAGTTCTTC.

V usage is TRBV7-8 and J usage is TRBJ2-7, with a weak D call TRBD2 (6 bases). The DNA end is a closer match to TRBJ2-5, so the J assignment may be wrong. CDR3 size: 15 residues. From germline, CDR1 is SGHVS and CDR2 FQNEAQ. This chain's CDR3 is CASSYDRGLGTTQYF. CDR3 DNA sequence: TGTGCCAGCAGCTATGATAGGGGACTGGGTACGACCCAGTACTTC.